Following are 29 T cell receptor beta chains from one sample sequenced in a study of post-analysis software for immune sequencing data (dated by TCRdb to between 2015 and 2016). Paper-wide results and their limitations: Significantly higher frequencies in patients than in controls were found for several TRBV segments, including TRBV5-6, TRBV5-1 and TRBV20-1.

Antigens for these TCRs are unknown. The library relied on PCR. The sample was run on an Illumina HiSeq 2500. To reduce PCR and sequencing biases, unique molecular identifiers were incorporated into the TCR beta cDNA libraries. TCRdb redid the processing of the public reads, applying fastp at Q25 and MiXCR, and retained in-frame beta chains. All rows with the same CDR3 protein become a single entry with the most common DNA and genes. The sample profile shows almost 700,000 distinct CDR3 sequences; approximately 59% of them were found once. The top ten clones comprise about 11% of the sample. Source material: blood. The receptors come from a girl aged 2-10 years with multiple sclerosis.

This clonotype showed up just a few times. The chain combines TRBV5-5 with TRBJ2-1; a possible D gene is TRBD2 (5 bases). Germline V gives CDR1 SGHKS, CDR2 YYEKEE (reference sequence). The CDR3 length is 18 residues. V lost 4 bases to trimming and J lost 5 bases, with 25 bases between them. The CDR3 is CASSAGLGAGPGHNEQFF. The CDR3 DNA reads as TGTGCCAGCAGCGCCGGTTTGGGAGCAGGTCCGGGCCACAATGAGCAGTTCTTC. Full variable domain (missing parts from reference TRBV5-5 and TRBJ2-1): DAGVTQSPTHLIKTRGQQVTLRCSPISGHKSVSWYQQVLGQGPQFIFQYYEKEERGRGNFPDRFSARQFPNYSSELNVNALLLGDSALYLCASSAGLGAGPGHNEQFFGPGTRLTVL.

This clonotype has only one observation. This sequence joins TRBV4-2 and TRBJ2-3, with 14 bases identical to TRBD2. The V gene end was trimmed by 3 bases and the J gene end by 6 bases; junction bases not matched to a gene: 8. Germline assignment: CDR1 LGHNA and CDR2 YNFKEQ. The CDR3 loop spans 17 amino acids. The CDR3 DNA sequence: TGTGCCAGCAGCCAGGCCGGGACTAGCGGGGGAGGGGATACGCAGTATTTT. This encodes CASSQAGTSGGGDTQYF.

This clonotype was seen a few times. This chain links TRBV29-1 with TRBJ2-1; 7 nucleotides align to TRBD2. The CDR3 consists of 16 residues. With 7 bases clipped from V and 0 bases from J, the junction kept 12 bases outside the gene matches. Germline V gene sequence: CDR1 SQVTM, CDR2 ANQGSEA. This CDR3 is CSGGTTTWCSYNEQFF. In DNA form, the CDR3 reads TGCAGCGGTGGGACTACGACGTGGTGCTCCTACAATGAGCAGTTCTTC.

The CDR3 spells CASSLRGNDEQFF. CDR3 sequence (DNA): TGTGCCAGCAGTTTGCGAGGGAATGATGAGCAGTTCTTC. The V call is TRBV27, the J call TRBJ2-1, with D maybe TRBD2 (5 bases). Germline CDR1 MNHEY, CDR2 SMNVEV (reference sequence). V lost 3 bases and J 8 bases, leaving 11 bases between the germline ends. The CDR3 sequence is 13 residues long.

The chain employs TRBV20-1 and TRBJ2-4; D is possibly TRBD1 (6 bases). The J call is in doubt because the DNA end fits TRBJ2-7 better. The CDR3 is 17 residues long. The germline V gene encodes CDR1 DFQATT and CDR2 SNEGSKA (reference sequence). The CDR3 bases are TGCAGTGCCCCGGACAGTTTCCACACCGAAGTCCCCTACGAGCAGTACTTC. Protein sequence: CSAPDSFHTEVPYEQYF.

The CDR3, as DNA: TGTGCCAGCAGCCGAAGCGAAGGGGGCCTCACAGATACGCAGTATTTT. Residues: CASSRSEGGLTDTQYF. The J gene is TRBJ2-3, the V gene TRBV11-2; 7 nucleotides match TRBD1. V lost 5 bases, J lost 2 bases, and 10 bases stayed unmatched. Per germline, CDR1 SGHAT and CDR2 FQNNGV. CDR3 length equals 16 residues.

J is TRBJ2-6 and V is TRBV29-1, with unresolved D. This CDR3 contains 12 residues. The V end lost 3 bases, the J end lost 4 bases, and 4 bases lay between the germline ends. From germline, CDR1 is SQVTM and CDR2 ANQGSEA. CDR3 nucleotide sequence: TGCAGCGTTGACACGGGGGCCAACGTCCTGACTTTC. This encodes CSVDTGANVLTF.

This clonotype was counted at least ten times. CDR3 coding DNA: TGTGCCAGCAGCCCGGGACTAGCGGGAGATACGCAGTATTTT. This encodes CASSPGLAGDTQYF. The chain links TRBV5-6 to TRBJ2-3; 12 positions agree with TRBD2. The CDR3 totals 14 residues. The germline V gene has CDR1 SGHDT and CDR2 YYEEEE. With 4 bases clipped from V and 5 bases from J, the junction kept 2 bases outside the gene matches.

This clonotype was detected a few times. The gene calls are TRBV5-1 and TRBJ2-5; TRBD2 might be the D (5 bases). The closer fit of TRBJ2-7 to the DNA end suggests the J call may be wrong. CDR3 length equals 13 residues. Germline CDR1 is SGHRS and CDR2 is YFSETQ. Here the CDR3 reads CASSVGDIYEQYF. The CDR3 bases are TGCGCCAGCAGCGTGGGAGACATCTACGAGCAGTACTTC.

The chain is built from TRBV20-1 and TRBJ1-1; D is ambiguous. Per the germline V gene, CDR1 is DFQATT and CDR2 is SNEGSKA (reference sequence). This CDR3 has 14 amino acids. V lost 0 bases, J lost 0 bases, and 8 bases lay in between. The CDR3 nucleotides are TGCAGTGCTAGAGAGCCAAATATGAACACTGAAGCTTTCTTT. This encodes CSAREPNMNTEAFF.

There are a few counts of this clonotype. The chain combines TRBV7-8 with TRBJ1-6; 9 nucleotides align to TRBD1. Germline assignment: CDR1 SGHVS and CDR2 FQNEAQ. This CDR3 spans 19 amino acids. Trimming took 2 bases from V and 7 from J; bases not matched to a gene: 15. This CDR3 reads CASSLPSHTGQGENSPLHF. The CDR3, as DNA: TGTGCCAGCAGCTTACCCTCACACACGGGACAGGGTGAGAATTCACCCCTCCACTTT.

The V gene is TRBV24-1, the J gene TRBJ2-2, with D hard to call. This CDR3 contains 14 residues. The germline V gene has CDR1 KGHDR and CDR2 SFDVKD. V was trimmed by 6 bases and J by 2 bases, leaving 9 bases between them. The CDR3 protein is CATSPSINTGELFF. CDR3 nucleotides: TGTGCCACCAGTCCGAGCATTAACACCGGGGAGCTGTTTTTT.

The V gene is TRBV4-3, the J gene TRBJ2-1; 9 bases are shared with TRBD2. V shed 1 base, J shed 4 bases, and the junction held 8 bases outside the gene matches. Germline CDR1 reads LGHNA; CDR2 reads YSLEER. The length of the CDR3 is 17 residues. The CDR3 DNA follows: TGCGCCAGCAGCCAAGGGACCGGGACTAGCTTTTACAATGAGCAGTTCTTC. This gives the protein CASSQGTGTSFYNEQFF.

The chain links TRBV6-2 or TRBV6-3 to TRBJ2-4, with D perhaps given as TRBD1 or TRBD2 (6 bases each). The tail of the sequence fits TRBJ2-7 better, so the J call may be wrong. Germline values: CDR1 MNHEY, CDR2 SVGEGT. This CDR3 has 15 amino acids. The CDR3 spells CASIGGGYSMGEQYF. CDR3 bases: TGTGCCAGCATCGGAGGGGGATACTCTATGGGCGAGCAGTACTTC.

J is TRBJ2-7 and V is TRBV6-1, with D perhaps TRBD1 or TRBD2 (5 bases each). Germline CDR1 MNHNS, CDR2 SASEGT. The ends were cut back, 0 bases at V and 5 bases at J, with 11 bases in the middle. This CDR3 has 14 residues. The CDR3 is CASSEAGTLNEQYF. The CDR3 bases are TGTGCCAGCAGTGAAGCCGGGACGCTTAACGAGCAGTACTTC.

J is TRBJ1-2 and V is TRBV4-1, with no clear D. The CDR3 loop spans 12 amino acids. The germline V gene has CDR1 MGHRA and CDR2 YSYEKL. V was clipped by 8 bases and J by 5 bases, with 12 bases between them. The CDR3 spells CASLGWRYGYTF. CDR3 DNA sequence: TGCGCCAGCTTGGGGTGGAGATATGGCTACACCTTC.

The chain combines TRBV2 with TRBJ1-5; the match to TRBD1 covers 7 bases. The length of the CDR3 is 13 residues. V gave up 0 bases and J gave up 9 bases; unmatched junction bases: 2. Per germline, CDR1 SNHLY and CDR2 FYNNEI. The CDR3 spells CASSEATGPPQHF. The CDR3, as DNA: TGTGCCAGCAGTGAAGCGACAGGGCCGCCCCAGCATTTT.

The chain is built from TRBV20-1 and TRBJ2-1; TRBD2 aligns across 8 bases. The ends lost 3 bases at V and 0 bases at J; junction bases unmatched: 7. This CDR3 region has 16 residues. Germline CDR1 and CDR2: DFQATT and SNEGSKA (reference sequence). CDR3 region: CSASRGGPRSYNEQFF. DNA for the CDR3: TGCAGTGCTAGCCGGGGGGGGCCACGCTCCTACAATGAGCAGTTCTTC.

V and J are TRBV6-6 and TRBJ2-7; 14 bases fit TRBD2. CDR1 is MNHNY and CDR2 is SVGAGI in the germline V gene (reference sequence). This CDR3 region has 15 residues. V was clipped by 6 bases and J by 4 bases; unmatched bases: 5. The CDR3 region has the DNA TGTGCCAGCAGGGTAGGGACTAGCGGGAGTTACGAGCAGTACTTC. Its protein product is CASRVGTSGSYEQYF.

V usage is TRBV5-1 and J usage is TRBJ2-1; 15 bases match TRBD2. V was clipped by 4 bases and J by 7 bases; unmatched bases: 6. Per germline, CDR1 SGHRS and CDR2 YFSETQ. CDR3 size: 16 residues. The CDR3 region has the DNA TGCGCCAGCAGCATCGGGACTAGCGGGGGGAATAATGAGCAGTTCTTC. Its protein is CASSIGTSGGNNEQFF. The full variable domain, its missing parts supplied by reference TRBV5-1 and TRBJ2-1, is KAGVTQTPRYLIKTRGQQVTLSCSPISGHRSVSWYQQTPGQGLQFLFEYFSETQRNKGNFPGRFSGRQFSNSRSEMNVSTLELGDSALYLCASSIGTSGGNNEQFFGPGTRLTVL.

This clonotype was seen only a few times. The chain is built from TRBV6-1 and TRBJ2-6, with 7 bases matching TRBD1. The CDR3 spans 17 residues. V lost 6 bases to trimming and J lost 2 bases; unmatched junction nucleotides: 10. Germline assignment: CDR1 MNHNS and CDR2 SASEGT. CDR3 coding DNA: TGTGCCAGCAGCCCTAGACAGGGAGTAGCTGGGGCCAACGTCCTGACTTTC. Translating it yields CASSPRQGVAGANVLTF.

There are a few counts of this clonotype. The rearrangement uses TRBV5-1 and TRBJ2-3; D is undetermined. Trimming cost V 2 bases and J 0 bases, with 10 bases left between them. The length of the CDR3 is 15 residues. CDR1 is SGHRS, CDR2 YFSETQ, per germline. Here the CDR3 DNA reads TGCGCCAGCAGCTTAAAAAGAGACAGCACAGATACGCAGTATTTT. This encodes CASSLKRDSTDTQYF.

The chain employs TRBV6-6 and TRBJ2-1, with 10 positions matching TRBD2. Germline lookup yields CDR1 MNHNY and CDR2 SVGAGI (reference sequence). The V and J ends lost 6 bases and 3 bases, in that order; junction bases with no gene match: 8. This CDR3 has 16 amino acids. The CDR3 DNA reads TGTGCCAGCAGCCTGGCTGGGACTAGCGACTACAATGAGCAGTTCTTC. Its translation: CASSLAGTSDYNEQFF.

The V call is TRBV5-1, the J call TRBJ2-3, with 10 bases fitting TRBD1. With 2 bases clipped from V and 4 bases from J, the junction kept 7 bases outside the gene matches. The CDR3 is made up of 16 amino acids. Germline V gives CDR1 SGHRS, CDR2 YFSETQ. CDR3: CASSLNGQGDADTQYF. In DNA, the CDR3 is TGCGCCAGCAGCTTAAACGGACAGGGGGACGCAGATACGCAGTATTTT.

The V and J genes are TRBV18 and TRBJ2-5, with D possibly matching TRBD2 (5 bases). In germline, CDR1 is KGHSH, CDR2 LQKENI. The CDR3 extends over 14 amino acids. V lost 3 bases and J 1 base, leaving 9 bases between the germline ends. Written as DNA, the CDR3 is TGTGCCAGCTCACCTGGACTTACCCAAGAGACCCAGTACTTC. It translates to CASSPGLTQETQYF.

The V call is TRBV6-5, the J call TRBJ2-3; 8 nucleotides agree with TRBD1. The germline V gene encodes CDR1 MNHEY and CDR2 SVGAGI. CDR3 length: 14 residues. Trimming at V came to 4 bases and at J to 6 bases, leaving 6 bases not matched to a gene. The CDR3 nucleotides are TGTGCCAGCAGTTGGACAGGGAATCTGGATACGCAGTATTTT. Its protein is CASSWTGNLDTQYF.

V usage is TRBV6-5 and J usage is TRBJ2-1, with 7 bases that match TRBD1. The CDR3 is 15 residues long. From germline, CDR1 is MNHEY and CDR2 SVGAGI. Losses at the gene ends were 6 bases for V and 2 bases for J; bases not matched to a gene: 7. CDR3 sequence reads: CASSSDRTTYNEQFF. The CDR3 coding sequence is TGTGCCAGCAGCTCGGACAGGACGACCTACAATGAGCAGTTCTTC.

The chain is built from TRBV12-3 or TRBV12-4 and TRBJ2-7, with a tentative D call TRBD2 (6 bases). CDR3 size: 13 residues. V was cut by 9 bases and J by 3 bases, with 15 bases left in between. The CDR3 DNA follows: TGTGCCAGTAGACGGGACTCGGGCTACGAGCAGTACTTC. Translation: CASRRDSGYEQYF.

V usage is TRBV20-1 and J usage is TRBJ2-7, with 9 bases aligning to TRBD2. Germline V gene data show CDR1 as DFQATT and CDR2 as SNEGSKA (reference sequence). J was trimmed by 4 bases and V by 3 bases; bases with no gene match: 7. The CDR3 loop spans 14 amino acids. CDR3 sequence (DNA): TGCAGTGCTAGTATAGCGGGAGTAGTATACGAGCAGTACTTC. Protein: CSASIAGVVYEQYF.